Each of the 25 T cell receptor beta chains below was sequenced from the same sample in a study of response to subunit inactivated influenza vaccine. TCRdb processed the RT-PCR reads anew with MiXCR; each CDR3 protein has one entry. The table includes more than 500,000 distinct CDR3 sequences, around 11% detected once. The same data also contributed to another study, on T cells expressing NK-cell markers. From that second work: UMIs were included in TCR beta cDNA generated by 5'RACE template switching.

This sample comprised PBMCs from blood, obtained on the day of vaccination. Every receptor here comes from a man in his fifties or sixties who received an inactivated influenza vaccine.

There are a few counts of this clonotype. The V gene is TRBV20-1, the J gene TRBJ2-3; TRBD2 might be the D (7 bases). From germline, CDR1 is DFQATT and CDR2 SNEGSKA (reference sequence). V was clipped by 6 bases and J by 5 bases, with 21 bases between them. The CDR3 runs 15 residues. Here the CDR3 reads CSAEKSGGLGDTQYF. The CDR3 DNA follows: TGCAGTGCCGAAAAATCGGGGGGCCTAGGAGATACGCAGTATTTT.

This clonotype was detected only a few times. The chain uses TRBV6-2 or TRBV6-3 and TRBJ2-2, with TRBD2 identical over 11 bases. The germline V gene has CDR1 MNHEY and CDR2 SVGEGT. The CDR3 has 17 residues. V trimming: 2 bases; J trimming: 5 bases; junction bases outside the gene matches: 7. The CDR3 here is CASSYELAGAGTGELFF. The CDR3 region has the DNA TGTGCCAGCAGTTACGAACTAGCGGGGGCCGGGACCGGGGAGCTGTTTTTT.

The chain links TRBV18 to TRBJ2-3, with 7 bases fitting TRBD1. Germline values: CDR1 KGHSH, CDR2 LQKENI. This CDR3 has 15 residues. Trimming at V came to 0 bases and at J to 5 bases, leaving 5 bases not matched to a gene. The CDR3 DNA sequence: TGTGCCAGCTCACCACCGGGACAGAAAAGAGATACGCAGTATTTT. Protein product: CASSPPGQKRDTQYF.

This clonotype turned up a few times. The chain employs TRBV12-3 or TRBV12-4 and TRBJ2-1; the D gene could be TRBD1 or TRBD2 (5 bases each). The V end was cut by 0 bases, the J end by 1 base, with 7 bases between. This CDR3 region has 15 residues. In DNA form, the CDR3 reads TGTGCCAGCAGTTTAGCCAGGGAGTCCTACAATGAGCAGTTCTTC. It specifies CASSLARESYNEQFF.

The rearrangement uses TRBV15 and TRBJ1-5, with D perhaps TRBD1 (6 bases). V lost 9 bases and J lost 0, with 15 bases in between. The CDR3 length is 15 residues. CDR1 is LNHNV, CDR2 YYDKDF, per germline (reference sequence). The CDR3 sequence: CATLDRPYSNQPQHF. DNA of the CDR3: TGTGCCACTCTCGACAGGCCTTATAGCAATCAGCCCCAGCATTTT.

The chain joins TRBV7-9 to TRBJ1-1, with D possibly matching TRBD1 (5 bases). This CDR3 spans 12 amino acids. The germline gives CDR1 SEHNR, CDR2 FQNEAQ (reference sequence). Trimming cost V 5 bases and J 11 bases, with 15 bases left between them. CDR3 in amino acids: CASSTGTLGAFF. CDR3 in DNA: TGTGCCAGCAGCACTGGGACGCTCGGCGCTTTCTTT.

This clonotype occurred a few times. The chain recombines TRBV20-1 with TRBJ2-2, with 7 bases identical to TRBD1. After removal of 4 bases from V and 2 bases from J, the junction contained 7 bases not matched to a gene. Germline V lookup: CDR1 DFQATT, CDR2 SNEGSKA (reference sequence). CDR3 size: 15 residues. The CDR3 nucleotides read TGCAGTGCTAATGTCAGGGGGATTAACACCGGGGAGCTGTTTTTT. Translated, it gives CSANVRGINTGELFF.

The table lists this clonotype with a few counts. The rearrangement uses TRBV5-1 and TRBJ2-1, with a weak D call TRBD1 (5 bases). Trimming cost V 5 bases and J 6 bases, with 21 bases left between them. CDR3 length: 16 amino acids. Germline V lookup: CDR1 SGHRS, CDR2 YFSETQ. The DNA for the CDR3 is TGCGCCAGCAGAGGGGTCCATCCTAAATGGGGCAATGAGCAGTTCTTC. This sequence encodes CASRGVHPKWGNEQFF.

This clonotype was seen a handful of times. The chain combines TRBV5-1 with TRBJ2-6; D not certain. Germline CDR1 SGHRS, CDR2 YFSETQ. The CDR3 extends over 17 amino acids. Trimming removed 1 base at V and 4 bases at J, with 15 bases between. The CDR3 bases are TGCGCCAGCAGCTTGTTCGACCCCCTAGTGGGGGCCAACGTCCTGACTTTC. Translated: CASSLFDPLVGANVLTF. Complete variable domain (other parts from reference TRBV5-1 and TRBJ2-6): KAGVTQTPRYLIKTRGQQVTLSCSPISGHRSVSWYQQTPGQGLQFLFEYFSETQRNKGNFPGRFSGRQFSNSRSEMNVSTLELGDSALYLCASSLFDPLVGANVLTFGAGSRLTVL.

This clonotype was counted a few times. This chain joins TRBV7-6 and TRBJ2-1, with 7 nucleotides matching TRBD2. J gave up 5 bases and V 5 bases, and 9 bases lay outside the gene matches. This CDR3 region has 15 residues. Germline lookup yields CDR1 SGHVS and CDR2 FNYEAQ. In DNA form, the CDR3 reads TGTGCCAGCAGCCGACCGGGACTACAAAACAATGAGCAGTTCTTC. Translating it yields CASSRPGLQNNEQFF.

This clonotype was seen at least ten times. The rearrangement uses TRBV11-2 and TRBJ2-3; D possibly matches TRBD1 or TRBD2 (5 bases each). Germline V gives CDR1 SGHAT, CDR2 FQNNGV. Trimming removed 0 bases at V and 6 bases at J, with 19 bases between. This CDR3 comprises 17 residues. This chain's CDR3 is CASSLDRDGGRQDTQYF. CDR3 bases: TGTGCCAGCAGCTTAGATCGGGACGGAGGTCGACAGGATACGCAGTATTTT.

This clonotype occurred a few times. The J gene is TRBJ2-5, the V gene TRBV20-1; 9 positions match TRBD2. V was clipped by 5 bases and J by 4 bases; unmatched bases: 11. Germline CDR1 and CDR2: DFQATT and SNEGSKA (reference sequence). This CDR3 region has 15 residues. The CDR3 nucleotides are TGCAGTGCTCTAAGGACTAGCGCCTGGGGAGAGACCCAGTACTTC. It is translated as CSALRTSAWGETQYF.

The rearrangement uses TRBV7-9 and TRBJ2-1; TRBD2 matches at 10 bases. The CDR3 is 16 residues long. CDR1 and CDR2 from the germline V gene are SEHNR and FQNEAQ (reference sequence). The J segment lost 5 bases and the V segment lost 3 bases, leaving 7 bases of the junction unmatched. CDR3 nucleotides: TGTGCCAGCAGCTTGGCTAGCGGGGGCCGTGACAATGAGCAGTTCTTC. Protein product: CASSLASGGRDNEQFF.

J is TRBJ2-6 and V is TRBV6-2 or TRBV6-3, with D possibly TRBD1 on 6 matching bases. Germline V gene data show CDR1 as MNHEY and CDR2 as SVGEGT. The CDR3 is 21 residues long. Between the trimmed V and J ends, which lost 2 bases and 1 base, there was a span of 24 bases. The CDR3 sequence: CASSYPTGTSPNHSGANVLTF. As DNA, the CDR3 is TGTGCCAGCAGTTACCCCACCGGGACATCCCCGAACCATTCTGGGGCCAACGTCCTGACTTTC.

This clonotype has only a few counts. As DNA, the CDR3 is TGTGCCATCAGTGTAAGAGGGAGGACAGGGAACACCGGGGAGCTGTTTTTT. Translated, it gives CAISVRGRTGNTGELFF. The chain links TRBV10-3 to TRBJ2-2; tentatively, D is TRBD1 (7 bases). The CDR3 is 17 amino acids. V was clipped by 4 bases and J by 1 base, with 16 bases between them. CDR1 ENHRY and CDR2 SYGVKD come from the germline V gene.

The CDR3 region is CASSSGTGVGGYTF. The CDR3 DNA is TGTGCCAGCAGTTCCGGGACAGGGGTAGGGGGCTACACCTTC. The chain recombines TRBV6-5 with TRBJ1-2; TRBD1 aligns across 10 bases. The CDR3 is 14 amino acids. V shed 4 bases and J 8 bases; nucleotides not matched to a gene: 7. Germline V gene sequence: CDR1 MNHEY, CDR2 SVGAGI.

Ten or more counts support this clonotype. This rearrangement joins TRBV12-3 or TRBV12-4 to TRBJ2-1; a weak D match, TRBD2 (6 bases). The V end was cut by 6 bases, the J end by 3 bases, with 9 bases between. The CDR3 has 13 amino acids. DNA for the CDR3: TGTGCCAGCAGCTTGGGACTCTACAATGAGCAGTTCTTC. It specifies CASSLGLYNEQFF.

The genes are TRBV18 and TRBJ1-4; TRBD1 might be the D (5 bases). The CDR3 runs 14 residues. CDR1 KGHSH and CDR2 LQKENI come from the germline V gene. Trimming took 1 base from V and 8 from J, leaving 11 bases between them. CDR3 loop: CASSPRKGPEKLFF. In DNA, the CDR3 is TGTGCCAGCTCACCACGGAAGGGGCCCGAAAAACTGTTTTTT.

This clonotype was counted only a few times. This rearrangement joins TRBV29-1 to TRBJ2-1; 7 bases agree with TRBD1. CDR3 length: 14 amino acids. The junction had 9 bases not matched to a gene; V was cut back by 3 bases and J by 7 bases. CDR1 SQVTM and CDR2 ANQGSEA come from the germline V gene. The chain's CDR3 is CSVEVGGRGNEQFF. The CDR3 coding sequence is TGCAGCGTTGAGGTAGGGGGCAGGGGAAATGAGCAGTTCTTC.

This clonotype was seen a few times. This chain links TRBV24-1 with TRBJ2-1; possible D gene TRBD1, 6 bases. Trimming took off 5 bases at V and 2 bases at J, with 12 bases between the two ends. CDR1 and CDR2 (germline): KGHDR, SFDVKD. The CDR3 runs to 15 residues. The CDR3 here is CATSGAGAPYNEQFF. The CDR3 bases are TGTGCCACCAGTGGGGCAGGGGCCCCCTACAATGAGCAGTTCTTC.

This clonotype occurred many times. The rearrangement links TRBV11-3 to TRBJ2-1; tentatively, D is TRBD2 (6 bases). The CDR3 is 15 residues long. Germline V gene sequence: CDR1 SGHNT, CDR2 YENEEA. V dropped 3 bases and J dropped 2 bases, with 11 bases sitting between them. CDR3 in amino acids: CASSLSTGAYNEQFF. The CDR3 nucleotides read TGTGCCAGCAGCTTGAGCACGGGGGCCTACAATGAGCAGTTCTTC.

There are a few counts of this clonotype. This chain connects TRBV25-1 to TRBJ2-2; D may correspond to TRBD1 or TRBD2 (5 bases each). The germline V gene has CDR1 MGHDK and CDR2 SYGVNS. This CDR3 contains 16 residues. Trimming shortened V by 2 bases and J by 4 bases, and 14 bases separated the two germline ends. The CDR3 DNA reads as TGTGCCAGCAGTGAAAGTGGGGGATGGGGCACCGGGGAGCTGTTTTTT. This codes for CASSESGGWGTGELFF.

V is TRBV14 and J is TRBJ1-4, with 8 bases lining up with TRBD1. The CDR3 is made up of 15 amino acids. Germline-derived CDR1 and CDR2 are SGHDN and FVKESK. The V and J ends lost 5 bases and 8 bases, in that order; junction bases with no gene match: 10. The CDR3 here is CASSTQGAKREKLFF. The CDR3 nucleotides are TGTGCCAGCAGCACCCAGGGGGCGAAACGAGAAAAACTGTTTTTT.

This clonotype was seen many times. The CDR3 here is CASSPSGRGSYEQYF. CDR3 bases: TGTGCCAGCAGTCCTAGCGGGAGAGGGTCCTACGAGCAGTACTTC. V gene TRBV28 combines with J gene TRBJ2-7; TRBD2 matches 10 bases. From germline, CDR1 is MDHEN and CDR2 SYDVKM. The trim removed 5 bases at V and 1 base at J, leaving 5 bases unmatched. This CDR3 has 15 residues.

The chain carries TRBV29-1 and TRBJ2-5; D gene unclear. CDR3 length equals 13 residues. The V and J ends lost 7 bases and 5 bases respectively, with 17 bases between them. Germline V gene lookup returns CDR1 SQVTM and CDR2 ANQGSEA. CDR3 region: CSGRRAGGETQYF. CDR3 coding DNA: TGCAGCGGGCGTCGGGCCGGTGGGGAGACCCAGTACTTC.